This T cell receptor beta chain was sequenced in a study of PD-1 blockade in classical Hodgkin lymphoma. Remarks on this clone: Its target is not known.

Every patient had relapsed following autologous stem cell transplantation, and cohorts differed in brentuximab vedotin exposure. Thawed PBMCs underwent magnetic negative selection to yield purified CD4+ T cells. Here immunoSEQ multiplex PCR was the method, and the copy in TCRdb shows in-frame clones only, minus some. Among some 8,500 clones listed, about 86% were seen once. Study findings and constraints: CD4+ TCR diversity climbed significantly by C4D1, unlike CD8+ TCR diversity. Newly diagnosed patients were reported to start with lower TCR diversity than healthy donors. It was among complete responders that baseline diversity resembled that of newly diagnosed patients.

Trimming pared 6 bases from V and 4 bases from J, leaving 16 bases between. Germline V CDR1 and CDR2: MDHEN, SYDVKM. The CDR3 has 14 amino acids. V is TRBV28 and J is TRBJ2-7; D ambiguous. The sequence came from a human donor with classical Hodgkin lymphoma. Sequenced material: CD4+ T cells from blood, taken at baseline. The CDR3 DNA reads TGTGCCAGCAGCTTAGCCCTGGGTGGGTACGAGCAGTACTTC. This sequence encodes CASSLALGGYEQYF.